Listed below are T cell receptor beta chains from one sample, sequenced in a study of T cell responses to AZD1222 COVID-19 vaccine. Only in-frame clones appear in the TCRdb table, and some are missing; sequencing was by immunoSEQ multiplex PCR. The sample has some 130,000 clones, roughly 87% seen once. The sample was peripheral blood, taken 28 days after the second AZD1222 dose. All receptors derive from an adult who received the AZD1222 COVID-19 vaccine. The CDR3 runs from the conserved cysteine through the conserved F or W. Fields, in order: J gene, D gene, V gene, CDR3 protein. The D gene is left open where the match is weak.

TRBJ2-3,-,TRBV29-1,CSVARGSSTDTQYF
TRBJ1-2,-,TRBV18,CASSPGQEGYTF
TRBJ2-1,-,TRBV18,CASSPYGGSEQFF
TRBJ1-1,TRBD1,TRBV7-2,CASSHGQVAKNTEAFF
TRBJ2-7,TRBD1,TRBV6-5,CASKRTGTGGGQYF
TRBJ1-6,TRBD1,TRBV7-2,CASSPPGQGDSPLHF
TRBJ1-5,-,TRBV19,CASRNGRGVHQPQHF
TRBJ1-4,-,TRBV5-1,CASSLARGSEKLFF
TRBJ1-2,-,TRBV27,CASSTRQFGYGYTF
TRBJ2-7,TRBD1,TRBV5-6,CASSRDRSYEQYF
TRBJ2-3,-,TRBV28,CASPPSRSSTDTQYF
TRBJ2-3,-,TRBV19,CASSDWGDTQYF
TRBJ2-1,-,TRBV19,CASSSWLGDNEQFF
TRBJ1-1,-,TRBV24-1,CATSGGGTEAFF
TRBJ1-2,TRBD1,TRBV5-6,CASTPWDRPNYGYTF
TRBJ1-2,-,TRBV29-1,CSVEAWQSSGYTF
TRBJ1-2,-,TRBV11-2,CASSLALGSLPLPTF
TRBJ1-1,TRBD1,TRBV4-2,CASSPRQGVDTEAFF
TRBJ2-6,-,TRBV19,CASSIPRTPGANVLTF
TRBJ1-2,-,TRBV5-1,CASSLAGVSYGYTF
TRBJ1-4,-,TRBV12-3/TRBV12-4,CASRLGSWGKLFF
TRBJ1-2,-,TRBV28,CASSLDSPGGYTF
TRBJ1-2,-,TRBV5-8,CASSFPLNYGYTF
TRBJ1-2,-,TRBV19,CASSIGGLQGHYGYTF
TRBJ2-1,TRBD2,TRBV29-1,CSVGTSGNNEQFF
TRBJ1-1,-,TRBV2,CASRTTRGSGEAFF
TRBJ2-1,-,TRBV3-1/TRBV3-2,CASSRGLNNEQFF
TRBJ2-7,-,TRBV30,CAWRPGSYEQYF
TRBJ1-2,-,TRBV6-5,CASSPTGAGNYGYTF
TRBJ2-7,TRBD1,TRBV7-8,CASSPRRQGGREQYF
TRBJ2-1,-,TRBV11-3,CASSLGDRNEQFF
TRBJ2-7,-,TRBV7-9,CASSLTGPKLGEQYF
TRBJ2-7,-,TRBV5-4,CASSLKGVGSEYF
TRBJ1-4,-,TRBV6-1,CASSEAAGRSGGEKLFF
TRBJ1-2,-,TRBV12-5,CASGFSGRNYGYTF
TRBJ1-1,-,TRBV3-1/TRBV3-2,CASSHGNTEAFF
TRBJ1-5,-,TRBV5-1,CASSLLGGDQPQHF
TRBJ1-4,-,TRBV7-9,CASARDGSNEKLFF
TRBJ1-5,-,TRBV5-8,CASSLYTGMENQPQHF
TRBJ2-2,-,TRBV6-5,CASRGTYTGELFF
TRBJ1-3,-,TRBV18,CASSPVIGRNTIYF
TRBJ1-2,-,TRBV6-5,CASSYGTFYGYTF
TRBJ1-5,-,TRBV10-3,CAISGVGGDQPQHF
TRBJ1-1,-,TRBV20-1,CSARPGLKAFF
TRBJ1-6,-,TRBV7-2,CASSLAAQGSPLHF
TRBJ2-3,TRBD2,TRBV10-1,CATKKRLAGNTDTQYF
TRBJ2-5,-,TRBV19,CASSSLGPQETQYF
TRBJ1-2,-,TRBV29-1,CSVGEQGYYGYTF
TRBJ2-1,-,TRBV12-3/TRBV12-4,CASSSSDVNEQFF
TRBJ1-1,-,TRBV27,CASRPTLGRSTEAFF
TRBJ2-7,-,TRBV5-1,CASSLGGAAYEQYF